These 18 T cell receptor beta chains originate from one sample sequenced in a study of shared clonotypes between healthy human individuals (TCRdb year 2020). To prepare the library, the immunoSEQ multiplex PCR assay was applied. The source is immuneACCESS, and TCRdb retained only in-frame sequences with V and J called. Part of the clones is not carried over; for the studies checked, unresolved V genes explain less than half of this, and the remainder is unexplained. In all, the sample holds approximately 840,000 clones, and roughly 96% of those were seen once. The ten largest clones represent around 0.21% of the sample. CD8 naive samples were obtained by positive selection for CCR7 among CD45RO-negative cells, yielding a CD45RA+CCR7+ population from which TemRA cells were excluded. Sequencing input: naive CD8+ T cells sorted from blood. The cell subset or site label, read with the paper, signifies: CD45RA+CCR7+. The receptor source for this set is a man aged 25-40 years in good health.

The chain recombines TRBV5-6 with TRBJ2-7, with D possibly called TRBD1 or TRBD2 (5 bases each). The CDR3 runs to 14 residues. The V end lost 2 bases, the J end lost 3 bases, and 12 bases lay between the germline ends. Germline V gene sequence: CDR1 SGHDT, CDR2 YYEEEE. In DNA, the CDR3 is TGTGCCAGCAGCTTTGGGGGTTCAGTCTACGAGCAGTACTTC. As protein: CASSFGGSVYEQYF. Drawing the rest from reference TRBV5-6 and TRBJ2-7, the complete variable domain is DAGVTQSPTHLIKTRGQQVTLRCSPKSGHDTVSWYQQALGQGPQFIFQYYEEEERQRGNFPDRFSGHQFPNYSSELNVNALLLGDSALYLCASSFGGSVYEQYFGPGTRLTVT.

In its sample, this clone was seen once. The chain employs TRBV2 and TRBJ2-1, with D uncertain. The CDR3 has 12 residues. The germline V and J ends were trimmed by 7 bases and 4 bases, with 8 bases remaining between them. Germline V gene data show CDR1 as SNHLY and CDR2 as FYNNEI. The CDR3 nucleotides read TGTGCCAGCAACGAAGGGTACAATGAGCAGTTCTTC. Translated, it gives CASNEGYNEQFF.

This rearrangement joins TRBV19 to TRBJ1-1; 9 nucleotides align to TRBD1. Germline V gene lookup returns CDR1 LNHDA and CDR2 SQIVND (reference sequence). V lost 4 bases and J lost 1; bases outside the gene matches: 4. The CDR3 has 15 residues. The chain's CDR3 is CASSTWTGANTEAFF. DNA of the CDR3: TGTGCCAGTAGTACCTGGACAGGGGCGAACACTGAAGCTTTCTTT.

This clone was seen a single time. The chain joins TRBV9 to TRBJ2-1; D remains ambiguous. Germline CDR1 reads SGDLS; CDR2 reads YYNGEE. Trimming pared 4 bases from V and 3 bases from J, leaving 8 bases between. The CDR3 has 13 residues. CDR3 protein: CASSSGNYNEQFF. The CDR3 DNA reads TGTGCCAGCAGCAGTGGGAACTACAATGAGCAGTTCTTC.

The CDR3 DNA is TGTGCCAGCAGCTTGGCCTGGGGACAGGGGGAGGTCGAGCAGTACTTC. It is translated as CASSLAWGQGEVEQYF. J is TRBJ2-7 and V is TRBV5-6; 11 nucleotides match TRBD1. The CDR3 has 16 amino acids. Germline trimming cut 0 bases from V and 6 bases from J; bases unmatched to any gene: 8. The germline gives CDR1 SGHDT, CDR2 YYEEEE. The full variable domain, its missing parts supplied by reference TRBV5-6 and TRBJ2-7, is DAGVTQSPTHLIKTRGQQVTLRCSPKSGHDTVSWYQQALGQGPQFIFQYYEEEERQRGNFPDRFSGHQFPNYSSELNVNALLLGDSALYLCASSLAWGQGEVEQYFGPGTRLTVT.

The chain uses TRBV29-1 and TRBJ2-7; D might be TRBD2 (5 bases). Germline V gene lookup returns CDR1 SQVTM and CDR2 ANQGSEA. Trimming stripped 7 bases from V and 6 bases from J, with 16 bases between. This CDR3 spans 12 amino acids. The CDR3 loop reads CSAWGLRGEQYF. In DNA form, the CDR3 reads TGCAGCGCTTGGGGATTACGGGGCGAGCAGTACTTC.

The rearrangement links TRBV5-1 to TRBJ2-7; weak D call: TRBD2 (7 bases). The V gene lost 1 base and the J gene lost 1 base, with 12 bases spanning the gap. The germline CDR1 and CDR2 sequences are SGHRS and YFSETQ. The CDR3 contains 15 residues. The DNA of the CDR3 is TGCGCCAGCAGCTTGCACAGGGAGGGTTCCTACGAGCAGTACTTC. Protein sequence: CASSLHREGSYEQYF.

This chain connects TRBV7-8 to TRBJ2-4; D is unresolved. From germline, CDR1 is SGHVS and CDR2 FQNEAQ. Trimming removed 4 bases from V and 6 bases from J, with 13 bases in between. CDR3 length equals 14 residues. CDR3 region: CASSYPGPANIQYF. In DNA form, the CDR3 reads TGTGCCAGCAGCTATCCGGGCCCAGCAAACATTCAGTACTTC. Full variable domain (missing parts from reference TRBV7-8 and TRBJ2-4): GAGVSQSPRYKVAKRGQDVALRCDPISGHVSLFWYQQALGQGPEFLTYFQNEAQLDKSGLPSDRFFAERPEGSVSTLKIQRTQQEDSAVYLCASSYPGPANIQYFGAGTRLSVL.

The chain is built from TRBV29-1 and TRBJ2-7; 10 bases map to TRBD1. J gave up 2 bases and V 0 bases, and 10 bases lay outside the gene matches. Germline values: CDR1 SQVTM, CDR2 ANQGSEA. The CDR3 has 17 amino acids. The CDR3, as DNA: TGCAGCGTTGAAGATCAAGATTCCGGGACAGGGGCCTACGAGCAGTACTTC. Amino acids: CSVEDQDSGTGAYEQYF.

This chain connects TRBV7-9 to TRBJ2-2; 7 nucleotides align to TRBD1. Germline CDR1 is SEHNR and CDR2 is FQNEAQ (reference sequence). V shed 3 bases and J 2 bases; nucleotides not matched to a gene: 6. The CDR3 has 16 amino acids. DNA of the CDR3: TGTGCCAGCAGCTTGGAAACAGGGGTAAACACCGGGGAGCTGTTTTTT. This codes for CASSLETGVNTGELFF.

The rearrangement uses TRBV19 and TRBJ2-7; D not resolved. The germline CDR1 and CDR2 sequences are LNHDA and SQIVND (reference sequence). V shed 1 base and J shed 0 bases, with 10 bases lying between them. This CDR3 region has 15 residues. CDR3 sequence (DNA): TGTGCCAGTAGTATAGGCGAGATGACCTCCTACGAGCAGTACTTC. Translating it yields CASSIGEMTSYEQYF.

The rearrangement links TRBV29-1 to TRBJ2-3, with D perhaps given as TRBD1 or TRBD2 (6 bases each). The germline gives CDR1 SQVTM, CDR2 ANQGSEA. CDR3 length: 17 residues. The V and J ends lost 2 bases and 0 bases respectively, with 18 bases between them. CDR3 residues: CSVEWGADTGSTDTQYF. CDR3 nucleotide sequence: TGCAGCGTTGAATGGGGGGCTGATACGGGGAGCACAGATACGCAGTATTTT.

The chain uses TRBV10-3 and TRBJ2-7; D possibly matches TRBD1 or TRBD2 (5 bases each). The germline CDR1 and CDR2 sequences are ENHRY and SYGVKD. This CDR3 region has 12 residues. V was clipped by 10 bases and J by 2 bases, with 12 bases between them. The CDR3 bases are TGTGCCACCAGGGAGATCGCCTACGAGCAGTACTTC. It translates to CATREIAYEQYF.

The chain combines TRBV7-4 with TRBJ1-3, with D maybe TRBD1 (6 bases). Trimming took off 5 bases at V and 0 bases at J, with 17 bases between the two ends. CDR1 is SGHVT, CDR2 SQSDAQ, per germline. CDR3 length: 17 amino acids. CDR3 region: CASSPRTVSSSGNTIYF. CDR3 bases: TGTGCCAGCAGCCCTCGGACAGTCTCGAGCTCTGGAAACACCATATATTTT.

The chain couples TRBV9 to TRBJ2-3; D possibly corresponds to TRBD1 (6 bases). Germline-derived CDR1 and CDR2 are SGDLS and YYNGEE. The germline V and J ends were trimmed by 6 bases and 0 bases, with 14 bases remaining between them. This CDR3 is 15 amino acids long. The CDR3 DNA reads TGTGCCAGCACCCCGTGGGACACTAGCACAGATACGCAGTATTTT. Its translation is CASTPWDTSTDTQYF.

V usage is TRBV4-1 and J usage is TRBJ2-6, with a possible D match to TRBD1 (7 bases). The CDR3 has 19 amino acids. Trimming shortened V by 4 bases and J by 0 bases, and 19 bases separated the two germline ends. The germline CDR1 and CDR2 sequences are MGHRA and YSYEKL. As DNA, the CDR3 is TGCGCCAGCAGCCCCCTCGACAGGGAGGAATTCTCTGGGGCCAACGTCCTGACTTTC. Translation gives CASSPLDREEFSGANVLTF.

In regard to this clone: Other nucleotide sequences in the sample specify the same CDR3. V and J are TRBV27 and TRBJ1-1; 7 bases agree with TRBD1. The CDR3 extends over 12 amino acids. Germline assignment: CDR1 MNHEY and CDR2 SMNVEV (reference sequence). Germline trimming cut 6 bases from V and 4 bases from J; bases unmatched to any gene: 2. CDR3 region: CASRQGTTEAFF. In DNA form, the CDR3 reads TGTGCCAGCAGACAGGGGACCACTGAAGCTTTCTTT.

This chain connects TRBV6-6 to TRBJ2-4; TRBD1 might be the D (6 bases). V was trimmed by 4 bases and J by 5 bases, leaving 12 bases between them. The length of the CDR3 is 14 residues. Germline V gives CDR1 MNHNY, CDR2 SVGAGI (reference sequence). The CDR3 sequence is CASSSDSPENIQYF. Here the CDR3 DNA reads TGTGCCAGCAGTTCGGACAGCCCGGAAAACATTCAGTACTTC.